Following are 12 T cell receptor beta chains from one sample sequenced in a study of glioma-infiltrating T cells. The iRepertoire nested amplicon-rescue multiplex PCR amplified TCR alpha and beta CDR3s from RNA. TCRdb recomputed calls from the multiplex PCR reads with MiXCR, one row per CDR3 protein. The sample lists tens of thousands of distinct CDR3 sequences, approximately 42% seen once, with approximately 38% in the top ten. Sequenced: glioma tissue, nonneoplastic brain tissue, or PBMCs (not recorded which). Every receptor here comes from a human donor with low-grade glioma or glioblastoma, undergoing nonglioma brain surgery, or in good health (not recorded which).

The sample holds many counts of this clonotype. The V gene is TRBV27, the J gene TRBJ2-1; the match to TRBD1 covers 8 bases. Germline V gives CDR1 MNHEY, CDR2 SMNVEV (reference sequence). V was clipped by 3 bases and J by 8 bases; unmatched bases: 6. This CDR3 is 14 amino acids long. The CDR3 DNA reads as TGTGCCAGCAGTTTCGAGACAGGGGCTTATGAGCAGTTCTTC. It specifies CASSFETGAYEQFF.

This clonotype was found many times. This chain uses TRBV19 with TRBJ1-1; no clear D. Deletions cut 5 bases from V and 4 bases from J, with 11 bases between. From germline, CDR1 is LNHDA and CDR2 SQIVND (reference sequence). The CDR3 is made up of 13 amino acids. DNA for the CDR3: TGTGCCAGTAGTCTAATCATGGTCACTGAAGCTTTCTTT. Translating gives CASSLIMVTEAFF.

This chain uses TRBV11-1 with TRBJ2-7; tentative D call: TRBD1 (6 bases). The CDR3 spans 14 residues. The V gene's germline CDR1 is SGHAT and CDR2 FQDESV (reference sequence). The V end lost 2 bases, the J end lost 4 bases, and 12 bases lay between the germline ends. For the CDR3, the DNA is TGTGCCAGCAGCTTAAGGCCAACAGGGTACGAGCAGTACTTC. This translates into CASSLRPTGYEQYF.

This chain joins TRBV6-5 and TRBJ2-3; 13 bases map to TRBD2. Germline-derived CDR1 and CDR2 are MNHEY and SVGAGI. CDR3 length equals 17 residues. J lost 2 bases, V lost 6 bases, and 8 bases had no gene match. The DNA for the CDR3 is TGTGCCAGCAGACCCGCAGGACTAGCGGGGGACACAGATACGCAGTATTTT. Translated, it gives CASRPAGLAGDTDTQYF.

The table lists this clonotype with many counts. DNA of the CDR3: TGCGCCAGCAGCCAAGATTTTTATGAGGCCTCTGGAAACACCATATATTTT. Residues: CASSQDFYEASGNTIYF. The chain has TRBV4-3 and TRBJ1-3; no firm D call. The germline gives CDR1 LGHNA, CDR2 YSLEER. V lost 0 bases to trimming and J lost 0 bases, with 12 bases between them. The CDR3 runs 17 residues.

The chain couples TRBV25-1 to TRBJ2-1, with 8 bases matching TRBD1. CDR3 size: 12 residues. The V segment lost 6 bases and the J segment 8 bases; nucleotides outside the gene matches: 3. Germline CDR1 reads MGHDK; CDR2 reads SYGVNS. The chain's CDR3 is CASRTGAYEQFF. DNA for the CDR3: TGTGCCAGCAGGACAGGGGCTTATGAGCAGTTCTTC.

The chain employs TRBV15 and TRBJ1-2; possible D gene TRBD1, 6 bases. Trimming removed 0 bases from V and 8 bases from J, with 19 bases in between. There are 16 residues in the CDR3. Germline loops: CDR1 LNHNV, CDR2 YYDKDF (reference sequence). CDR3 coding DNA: TGTGCCACCAGCAGAGATTCCCGGGGGGCAACGGGAGGCTACACCTTC. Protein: CATSRDSRGATGGYTF. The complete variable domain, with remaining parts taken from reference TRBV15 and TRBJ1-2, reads DAMVIQNPRYQVTQFGKPVTLSCSQTLNHNVMYWYQQKSSQAPKLLFHYYDKDFNNEADTPDNFQSRRPNTSFCFLDIRSPGLGDTAMYLCATSRDSRGATGGYTFGSGTRLTVV.

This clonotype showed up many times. The CDR3, as DNA: TGTGCCACCAGCAGGGCTGGAGGGGCCGTTAATGAAAAACTGTTTTTT. This encodes CATSRAGGAVNEKLFF. The chain carries TRBV15 and TRBJ1-4; tentatively, D is TRBD1 (5 bases). The CDR3 spans 16 residues. Trimming left V 3 bases short and J 4 bases short, with 15 bases between. Germline V gene sequence: CDR1 LNHNV, CDR2 YYDKDF (reference sequence).

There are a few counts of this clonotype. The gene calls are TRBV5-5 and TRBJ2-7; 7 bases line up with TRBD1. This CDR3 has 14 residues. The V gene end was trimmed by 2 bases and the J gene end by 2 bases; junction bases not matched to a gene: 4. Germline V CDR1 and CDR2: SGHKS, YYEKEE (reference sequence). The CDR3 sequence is CASSLNRGTYEQYF. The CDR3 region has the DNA TGTGCCAGCAGCTTAAACAGGGGTACCTACGAGCAGTACTTC.

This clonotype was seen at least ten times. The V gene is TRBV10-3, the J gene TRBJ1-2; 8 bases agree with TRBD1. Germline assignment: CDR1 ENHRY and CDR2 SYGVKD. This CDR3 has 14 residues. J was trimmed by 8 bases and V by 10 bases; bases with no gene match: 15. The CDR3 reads CATLAGQDSRGYTF. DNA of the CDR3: TGTGCCACCCTTGCGGGACAGGACTCGCGGGGCTACACCTTC.

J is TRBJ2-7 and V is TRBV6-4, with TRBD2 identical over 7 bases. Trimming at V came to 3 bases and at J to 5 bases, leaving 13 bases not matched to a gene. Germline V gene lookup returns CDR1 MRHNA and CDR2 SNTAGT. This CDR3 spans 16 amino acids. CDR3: CASSEAGRSSYNEQYF. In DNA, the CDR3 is TGTGCCAGCAGTGAAGCGGGGAGGAGCTCCTACAACGAGCAGTACTTC.

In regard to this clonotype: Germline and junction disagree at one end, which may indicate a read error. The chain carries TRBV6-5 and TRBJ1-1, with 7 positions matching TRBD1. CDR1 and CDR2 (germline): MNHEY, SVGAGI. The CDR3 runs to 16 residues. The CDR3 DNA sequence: TGTGCCAGCAGATACTCGAGGAGGGGGCTTAGCGCTGAAGCCTTCTTT. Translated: CASRYSRRGLSAEAFF.